This TCR beta chain is drawn from a study of cytomegalovirus exposure and HLA in healthy donors. Whole-study findings and limits: Later analysis identified several of the most significant clusters that appeared linked to common viral pathogens.

The study sampled nominally healthy donors, though unrecorded immune exposures were likely. Turning to this clone: Its antigen is not known.

V gave up 0 bases and J gave up 10 bases, with 14 bases separating them. Germline V lookup: CDR1 SGHRS, CDR2 YFSETQ. The CDR3 is made up of 14 amino acids. 60 Vbeta and 13 Jbeta primers were used in PCR. Sequenced by immunoSEQ multiplex PCR; TCRdb stores in-frame clones only, minus some. The repertoire holds some 150,000 clones, with 70% to 90% as singletons. The sequence came from a woman in her late teens or twenties in good health and CMV-seronegative. V usage is TRBV5-1 and J usage is TRBJ2-1; D call uncertain. Sequencing was carried out using PBMCs. The CDR3 DNA reads as TGCGCCAGCAGCTTGGAAGCCCCACTTTGGGAGCAGTTCTTC. Translation gives CASSLEAPLWEQFF.